Below are 10 T cell receptor beta chains sequenced from a single sample in a study of beta chain features in type 1 diabetes. Findings of the study overall: Researchers report that Type 1 diabetes patients had moderately but significantly shorter TCRB CDR3s across all four CD4+ subsets.

Reverse transcribing all isolated RNA meant expressed TCRB transcripts were sequenced. Profiling relied on immunoSEQ multiplex PCR, and the TCRdb table lists in-frame clones only, not all of them. This sample has about 230,000 clones; roughly 17% occur once, and the top ten carry about 0.078%. These receptors' antigens are unknown. Sequencing used naive CD4+ T cells from blood. Receptors were obtained from a man aged 25-45 years with type 1 diabetes.

The chain employs TRBV30 and TRBJ2-7; a possible D gene is TRBD2 (5 bases). V shed 7 bases and J shed 7 bases, with 23 bases lying between them. The CDR3 covers 14 residues. Germline lookup yields CDR1 GTSNPN and CDR2 SVGIG (reference sequence). CDR3 residues: CAFEPRVTTREQYF. The CDR3 DNA reads TGTGCCTTTGAACCGAGGGTTACTACGCGGGAGCAGTACTTC.

This clone has a handful of counts. This chain links TRBV4-3 with TRBJ2-2; the D is unclear. V shed 2 bases and J shed 0 bases, with 10 bases lying between them. Germline CDR1 LGHNA, CDR2 YSLEER. The CDR3 spans 16 residues. In DNA form, the CDR3 reads TGCGCCAGCAGCCAATTACAAGGGTCGAACACCGGGGAGCTGTTTTTT. Its translation is CASSQLQGSNTGELFF.

The chain recombines TRBV5-4 with TRBJ1-2; 7 bases are shared with TRBD1. Germline loops: CDR1 SGHNT, CDR2 YYREEE (reference sequence). Germline trimming cut 4 bases from V and 4 bases from J; bases unmatched to any gene: 1. The CDR3 totals 12 residues. The CDR3 coding sequence is TGTGCCAGCAGCCGGGACAGCTATGGCTACACCTTC. This codes for CASSRDSYGYTF.

This clone turned up a few times. This sequence joins TRBV7-2 and TRBJ2-1; tentative D call: TRBD1 (6 bases). Germline V gene lookup returns CDR1 SGHTA and CDR2 FQGNSA. This CDR3 is built from 13 residues. V was pared by 2 bases and J by 8 bases, with 10 bases between. CDR3 sequence reads: CASSLRAGDEQFF. CDR3 nucleotide sequence: TGTGCCAGCAGCTTAAGGGCAGGGGATGAGCAGTTCTTC.

This clone was observed a few times. J is TRBJ2-7 and V is TRBV13; the D is unclear. This CDR3 comprises 13 residues. V was shortened by 0 bases and J by 3 bases, with 6 bases between the two germline ends. CDR1 and CDR2 (germline): PRHDT, FYEKMQ (reference sequence). CDR3 protein: CASSLGRVYEQYF. The CDR3 DNA sequence: TGTGCCAGCAGCTTAGGTCGGGTCTACGAGCAGTACTTC.

The count of this clone is one. The rearrangement uses TRBV28 and TRBJ2-2; tentative D call: TRBD2 (5 bases). Trimming shortened V by 6 bases and J by 3 bases, and 14 bases separated the two germline ends. The CDR3 extends over 15 amino acids. Germline V gene lookup returns CDR1 MDHEN and CDR2 SYDVKM. CDR3 sequence reads: CASREYGMYTGELFF. The CDR3 DNA sequence: TGTGCCAGCAGGGAATACGGGATGTACACCGGGGAGCTGTTTTTT.

This clone showed up just a few times. The chain carries TRBV2 and TRBJ1-4, with a possible D match to TRBD1 (5 bases). In germline, CDR1 is SNHLY, CDR2 FYNNEI. This CDR3 is built from 15 residues. V lost 2 bases to trimming and J lost 0 bases, with 7 bases between them. CDR3 in DNA: TGTGCCAGCAGTGAAAAAGGGGCAACTAATGAAAAACTGTTTTTT. This gives the protein CASSEKGATNEKLFF.

This clone was seen a few times. The CDR3 reads CASSYRTGTSYEQYF. The CDR3 DNA follows: TGTGCCAGCAGTTACAGGACAGGCACCAGCTACGAGCAGTACTTC. V gene TRBV6-6 combines with J gene TRBJ2-7, with 7 bases matching TRBD1. Germline V lookup: CDR1 MNHNY, CDR2 SVGAGI (reference sequence). The J segment lost 3 bases and the V segment lost 2 bases, leaving 7 bases of the junction unmatched. The CDR3 covers 15 residues.

Only a few counts were recorded for this clone. V and J are TRBV23-1 and TRBJ2-7; tentative D call: TRBD2 (5 bases). TRBV23-1 is filed as an ORF, its function uncertain. V lost 4 bases to trimming and J lost 2 bases, with 12 bases between them. The CDR3 is 14 amino acids. The CDR3 sequence: CASSRGEGTYEQYF. CDR3 bases: TGCGCCAGCAGTCGGGGTGAGGGAACCTACGAGCAGTACTTC.

This clone occurred a few times. The V call is TRBV10-3, the J call TRBJ2-7; 9 nucleotides align to TRBD1. CDR3 size: 13 residues. V trimming: 4 bases; J trimming: 3 bases; junction bases outside the gene matches: 1. Germline V gene sequence: CDR1 ENHRY, CDR2 SYGVKD. The CDR3 bases are TGTGCCATCAGTGGGGGACAGGGCTACGAGCAGTACTTC. It translates to CAISGGQGYEQYF.